What follows are 25 T cell receptor beta chains derived from one specimen sequenced in a study of T cells after yellow fever vaccination. TCRdb processed the 5' RACE reads anew with MiXCR; each CDR3 protein has one entry. The profile shows 300,000 to 350,000 distinct CDR3 sequences, 3.5% to 4.5% of them singletons. The sequencing here drew on PBMCs, taken 15 days after the yellow fever booster vaccination. The source of these receptors is a man aged 18 to 35 who received the YFV17D yellow fever vaccine.

This clonotype was recorded a few times. The chain employs TRBV3-1 and TRBJ1-2; possibly TRBD1 for D (6 bases). V was clipped by 2 bases and J by 4 bases, with 14 bases between them. Germline V CDR1 and CDR2: LGHDT, YNNKEL (reference sequence). The CDR3 is 15 residues long. The CDR3 loop reads CASSQSQGRGYGYTF. Written as DNA, the CDR3 is TGTGCCAGCAGCCAATCACAGGGAAGAGGCTATGGCTACACCTTC.

The V and J genes are TRBV5-1 and TRBJ1-5; no clear D gene. Trimming stripped 0 bases from V and 6 bases from J, with 10 bases between. Germline V CDR1 and CDR2: SGHRS, YFSETQ. CDR3 length: 14 amino acids. CDR3 DNA: TGCGCCAGCAGCTTGGATTTGGGGAGTCAGCCCCAGCATTTT. It translates to CASSLDLGSQPQHF.

The chain recombines TRBV4-1 with TRBJ1-4; TRBD1 matches 7 bases. CDR1 is MGHRA, CDR2 YSYEKL, per germline. This CDR3 is built from 15 residues. The ends lost 1 base at V and 4 bases at J; junction bases unmatched: 3. In DNA form, the CDR3 reads TGCGCCAGCAGCCAAGTTTCAGGGGGTAATGAAAAACTGTTTTTT. Translation gives CASSQVSGGNEKLFF.

The V and J genes are TRBV20-1 and TRBJ2-3, with 9 bases that match TRBD2. Germline CDR1 DFQATT, CDR2 SNEGSKA (reference sequence). Trimming at V came to 3 bases and at J to 5 bases, leaving 9 bases not matched to a gene. There are 15 residues in the CDR3. The CDR3 loop reads CSASSSGNILDTQYF. The CDR3 nucleotides are TGCAGTGCTAGTTCTAGCGGGAATATTTTAGATACGCAGTATTTT.

The table lists this clonotype with a few counts. This chain links TRBV20-1 with TRBJ1-6, with a weak D call TRBD1 (6 bases). The CDR3 is made up of 15 amino acids. The ends were cut back, 1 base at V and 6 bases at J, with 13 bases in the middle. Germline lookup yields CDR1 DFQATT and CDR2 SNEGSKA (reference sequence). The CDR3 here is CSARVTGTSNSPLHF. CDR3 DNA sequence: TGCAGTGCTAGAGTCACCGGGACATCTAATTCACCCCTCCACTTT.

This clonotype showed up many times. V gene TRBV7-6 combines with J gene TRBJ1-1; D is uncertain. With 1 base removed from V and 1 base from J, the gap between germline ends came to 4 bases. The CDR3 contains 13 residues. Germline V gene data show CDR1 as SGHVS and CDR2 as FNYEAQ. The CDR3 region has the DNA TGTGCCAGCAGCTTAGAACAGAACACTGAAGCTTTCTTT. Amino acid sequence: CASSLEQNTEAFF.

This clonotype was observed many times. V usage is TRBV5-5 and J usage is TRBJ2-3; perhaps D is TRBD1 or TRBD2 (6 bases each). CDR3 size: 14 residues. CDR1 and CDR2 (germline): SGHKS, YYEKEE (reference sequence). Trimming left V 7 bases short and J 7 bases short, with 19 bases between. The CDR3 is CASRGGQGRNTQYF. CDR3 nucleotides: TGTGCCAGCCGAGGGGGGCAGGGGCGGAATACGCAGTATTTT.

The J gene is TRBJ2-7, the V gene TRBV12-3 or TRBV12-4, with 16 bases identical to TRBD2. The V gene end was trimmed by 1 base and the J gene end by 5 bases; junction bases not matched to a gene: 11. The length of the CDR3 is 19 residues. CDR3 residues: CASSLVAGTSGGAYHEQYF. As DNA, the CDR3 is TGTGCCAGCAGTTTAGTAGCCGGGACTAGCGGGGGGGCCTACCACGAGCAGTACTTC.

This clonotype has more than one count but fewer than ten. The chain joins TRBV7-2 to TRBJ1-3; D is undetermined. Trimming stripped 5 bases from V and 2 bases from J, with 13 bases between. The length of the CDR3 is 15 residues. CDR1 and CDR2 (germline): SGHTA, FQGNSA. CDR3 amino acids: CASSLAGRTGNTIYF. CDR3 in DNA: TGTGCCAGCAGCCTGGCCGGGCGCACTGGAAACACCATATATTTT.

The chain's CDR3 is CSVRIASHSYNEQFF. The CDR3 bases are TGCAGTGTTCGAATAGCCTCACACTCCTACAATGAGCAGTTCTTC. This sequence joins TRBV20-1 and TRBJ2-1; no reliable D call. The CDR3 has 15 amino acids. V was cut by 7 bases and J by 0 bases, with 16 bases left in between. Germline values: CDR1 DFQATT, CDR2 SNEGSKA (reference sequence).

The V gene is TRBV7-6, the J gene TRBJ2-2; 8 bases align to TRBD2. Unmatched junction bases numbered 11, after V lost 5 bases and J lost 6 bases. The CDR3 extends over 16 amino acids. The germline V gene encodes CDR1 SGHVS and CDR2 FNYEAQ. CDR3 loop: CASSPPSGGGAGELFF. Here the CDR3 DNA reads TGTGCCAGCAGCCCCCCCAGCGGGGGTGGTGCCGGGGAGCTGTTTTTT.

The table lists this clonotype with a few counts. The CDR3 here is CASSQARGSQNQPQHF. The DNA for the CDR3 is TGCGCCAGCAGCCAGGCGAGGGGGTCCCAGAATCAGCCCCAGCATTTT. J is TRBJ1-5 and V is TRBV4-3; D might be TRBD1 (6 bases). This CDR3 region has 16 residues. The germline gives CDR1 LGHNA, CDR2 YSLEER. V shed 3 bases and J shed 4 bases, with 16 bases lying between them.

Remarks on this clonotype: A read error is possible here, since a much larger clone lies one base away. The chain employs TRBV10-3 and TRBJ1-1; no reliable D call. The CDR3 runs 14 residues. In germline, CDR1 is ENHRY, CDR2 SYGVKD. Trimming shortened V by 0 bases and J by 3 bases, and 8 bases separated the two germline ends. Here the CDR3 reads CAISESWEDTEAFF. The CDR3 DNA follows: TGTGCCATCAGTGAGTCGTGGGAGGACACTGAAGCTTTCTTT.

A few counts support this clonotype. The genes are TRBV27 and TRBJ2-7; the match to TRBD1 covers 7 bases. This CDR3 contains 15 residues. V gave up 6 bases and J gave up 2 bases; unmatched junction bases: 10. The germline CDR1 and CDR2 sequences are MNHEY and SMNVEV (reference sequence). CDR3 amino acids: CASSIGQALTYEQYF. The CDR3 region has the DNA TGTGCCAGCAGCATAGGACAGGCTTTAACCTACGAGCAGTACTTC.

This chain joins TRBV7-2 and TRBJ2-1, with D possibly being TRBD2 (6 bases). The CDR3 sequence is 14 residues long. V dropped 8 bases and J dropped 0 bases, with 11 bases sitting between them. Germline lookup yields CDR1 SGHTA and CDR2 FQGNSA. This CDR3 is CASDGGSSYNEQFF. The CDR3 DNA sequence: TGTGCCAGCGACGGGGGTAGCTCCTACAATGAGCAGTTCTTC.

There are many counts of this clonotype. The gene calls are TRBV10-3 and TRBJ2-1; D is possibly TRBD1 (6 bases). Germline CDR1 is ENHRY and CDR2 is SYGVKD. This CDR3 is 16 amino acids long. The V end lost 1 base, the J end lost 2 bases, and 12 bases lay between the germline ends. The CDR3, as DNA: TGTGCCATCAGTGAGTTGACAGGAGGTCCCTACAATGAGCAGTTCTTC. As protein: CAISELTGGPYNEQFF.

The chain uses TRBV7-9 and TRBJ2-1; D perhaps matches TRBD2 (7 bases). This CDR3 spans 15 amino acids. Germline V gene data show CDR1 as SEHNR and CDR2 as FQNEAQ (reference sequence). V was pared by 5 bases and J by 3 bases, with 14 bases between. In DNA, the CDR3 is TGTGCCAGCAGCCCCCGGGGAGGGGGCTACAATGAGCAGTTCTTC. Translated: CASSPRGGGYNEQFF. Filled out from reference TRBV7-9 and TRBJ2-1, the complete variable domain reads DTGVSQNPRHKITKRGQNVTFRCDPISEHNRLYWYRQTLGQGPEFLTYFQNEAQLEKSRLLSDRFSAERPKGSFSTLEIQRTEQGDSAMYLCASSPRGGGYNEQFFGPGTRLTVL.

This clonotype was recorded at least ten times. The chain uses TRBV7-9 and TRBJ2-1, with 7 bases fitting TRBD1. The V and J ends lost 5 bases and 9 bases, in that order; junction bases with no gene match: 10. Germline V lookup: CDR1 SEHNR, CDR2 FQNEAQ (reference sequence). This CDR3 comprises 14 residues. The CDR3 loop is CASSQGQNGGEQFF. In DNA, the CDR3 is TGTGCCAGCAGCCAGGGACAGAACGGCGGTGAGCAGTTCTTC. Based on the CDR3 plus reference TRBV7-9 and TRBJ2-1, the full variable domain is DTGVSQNPRHKITKRGQNVTFRCDPISEHNRLYWYRQTLGQGPEFLTYFQNEAQLEKSRLLSDRFSAERPKGSFSTLEIQRTEQGDSAMYLCASSQGQNGGEQFFGPGTRLTVL.

This clonotype was seen a few times. The rearrangement uses TRBV6-4 and TRBJ2-7; D is unclear. Germline V gene sequence: CDR1 MRHNA, CDR2 SNTAGT. This CDR3 comprises 13 residues. Trimming took off 8 bases at V and 2 bases at J, with 13 bases between the two ends. CDR3 coding DNA: TGTGCCAGCCCCGGGCGGACCACCTACGAGCAGTACTTC. Its protein is CASPGRTTYEQYF.

This clonotype has more than one count but fewer than ten. The chain recombines TRBV19 with TRBJ2-5; 8 bases are shared with TRBD2. This CDR3 spans 14 amino acids. CDR1 LNHDA and CDR2 SQIVND come from the germline V gene (reference sequence). J was trimmed by 0 bases and V by 3 bases; bases with no gene match: 0. CDR3 in DNA: TGTGCCAGTAGTATCGGGAGGGACCAAGAGACCCAGTACTTC. This encodes CASSIGRDQETQYF.

The V gene is TRBV7-2, the J gene TRBJ2-1, with no clear D. Germline V gives CDR1 SGHTA, CDR2 FQGNSA. CDR3 length: 14 amino acids. V was clipped by 5 bases and J by 5 bases, with 13 bases between them. The CDR3 DNA reads as TGTGCCAGCAGCGCTTGGGGAAGCGACAATGAGCAGTTCTTC. Encoded protein: CASSAWGSDNEQFF. Supplemented by reference TRBV7-2 and TRBJ2-1, the full variable domain reads GAGVSQSPSNKVTEKGKDVELRCDPISGHTALYWYRQSLGQGLEFLIYFQGNSAPDKSGLPSDRFSAERTGGSVSTLTIQRTQQEDSAVYLCASSAWGSDNEQFFGPGTRLTVL.

This chain joins TRBV5-1 and TRBJ2-7, with 9 bases identical to TRBD1. J was trimmed by 4 bases and V by 0 bases; bases with no gene match: 5. CDR3 length equals 15 residues. Germline V lookup: CDR1 SGHRS, CDR2 YFSETQ. The CDR3 spells CASSLGGTGPYEQYV. The DNA of the CDR3 is TGCGCCAGCAGCTTGGGCGGGACAGGGCCTTACGAGCAGTACGTC.

The sample holds many counts of this clonotype. The chain uses TRBV24-1 and TRBJ2-1, with 10 bases lining up with TRBD2. V dropped 4 bases and J dropped 8; count of bases not matched to a gene: 10. The CDR3 sequence is 16 residues long. CDR1 and CDR2 (germline): KGHDR, SFDVKD. The DNA of the CDR3 is TGTGCCACCAGTGACAACGAGCGGGGGGGCCTGGATGAGCAGTTCTTC. Protein product: CATSDNERGGLDEQFF.

The chain combines TRBV4-1 with TRBJ1-5, with TRBD1 matching 10 bases. The ends lost 1 base at V and 7 bases at J; junction bases unmatched: 1. The CDR3 is 14 amino acids. Germline V lookup: CDR1 MGHRA, CDR2 YSYEKL. The CDR3 nucleotides are TGCGCCAGCAGCCAAGGACAGGGGGCACAGCCCCAGCATTTT. Amino acids: CASSQGQGAQPQHF.

The rearrangement links TRBV4-3 to TRBJ2-3; a possible D gene is TRBD2 (6 bases). The V and J ends lost 0 bases and 6 bases respectively, with 13 bases between them. This CDR3 comprises 15 residues. Germline lookup yields CDR1 LGHNA and CDR2 YSLEER. CDR3: CASSQDSSGWDTQYF. CDR3 DNA sequence: TGCGCCAGCAGCCAAGATTCGAGCGGGTGGGATACGCAGTATTTT.